This T cell receptor (beta chain) came from a study of blood T cell repertoires in COVID-19. There are a few counts of this clone. Deletions cut 1 base from V and 8 bases from J, with 14 bases between. In germline, CDR1 is LNHDA, CDR2 SQIVND (reference sequence). CDR3 length: 15 amino acids. Sequenced by immunoSEQ multiplex PCR; TCRdb stores in-frame clones only, minus some. The profile shows some 230,000 clones, around 86% of them singletons. The source is a man aged 25-45 years who had recovered from COVID-19. V gene TRBV19 combines with J gene TRBJ1-4; D perhaps matches TRBD1 (5 bases). The specimen was peripheral blood. CDR3 residues: CASSIGGGVGEKLFF. CDR3 in DNA: TGTGCCAGTAGTATAGGGGGGGGAGTTGGAGAAAAACTGTTTTTT.